This TCR beta chain was captured in a study of blood T cell repertoires in COVID-19. Study information: COVID-19 samples collected from the United States, Italy and Spain covered acute and convalescent phases. The cDNA or gDNA used as material had been derived from T cells, B-cell-depleted T cells, or PBMCs.

Germline-derived CDR1 and CDR2 are MDHEN and SYDVKM. V shed 5 bases and J 11 bases; nucleotides not matched to a gene: 7. The CDR3 length is 12 residues. This clone was seen a single time. Per the original data handling: Nucleated cell counts were estimated from reference gene primer amplification. Using immunoSEQ multiplex PCR, the repertoire was profiled, and TCRdb retains in-frame clones only, with some absent. Clone size and the V and J calls come from that table; the DNA yielded D and trimming. The sample records almost 350,000 clones, approximately 89% being singletons. The chain couples TRBV28 to TRBJ1-1; the match to TRBD1 covers 8 bases. The sequencing sample was made of peripheral blood. The TCR was taken from a woman aged 55-75 years with COVID-19, enrolled during active disease. For the CDR3, the DNA is TGTGCCAGCAGTCCAGGACAGGGCACGGCTTTCTTT. Translating gives CASSPGQGTAFF.